This record looks at one TCR beta chain sequence and its context. Its antigen remains unidentified. The data belong to a study of a mutant IDH1 vaccine in newly diagnosed glioma. For the study at large: Commencement of vaccination occurred 4-6 weeks following radiotherapy alone, or concurrently with temozolomide cycles. Study-wide findings and caveats: Pseudoprogression apparently tracked independently of changes in top peripheral T cell clonotypes. Immune responses induced by vaccination arose in approximately 93% of the patients.

Method: immunoSEQ multiplex PCR; TCRdb's copy keeps in-frame clones and lacks some. The table includes tens of thousands of clones, about 87% detected once. Time point defined: week 23, last vaccination. Topical imiquimod accompanied each vaccine dose, which consisted of 300 ug of mutant IDH1 20-mer peptide. New WHO grade 3 or 4 IDH1-mutant, ATRX-lost astrocytomas were present in all donors. V dropped 0 bases and J dropped 3 bases, with 4 bases sitting between them. Per the germline V gene, CDR1 is SGHDT and CDR2 is YYEEEE. The CDR3 sequence is 12 residues long. This chain uses TRBV5-6 with TRBJ2-7; no clear D gene. The starting material was PBMCs, obtained from a glioma patient whose treatment included an IDH1 peptide vaccine. The clonotype was recovered from a man younger than 35 with glioma. CDR3 sequence: CASSLVGYEQYF. CDR3 nucleotides: TGTGCCAGCAGCTTGGTGGGCTACGAGCAGTACTTC.